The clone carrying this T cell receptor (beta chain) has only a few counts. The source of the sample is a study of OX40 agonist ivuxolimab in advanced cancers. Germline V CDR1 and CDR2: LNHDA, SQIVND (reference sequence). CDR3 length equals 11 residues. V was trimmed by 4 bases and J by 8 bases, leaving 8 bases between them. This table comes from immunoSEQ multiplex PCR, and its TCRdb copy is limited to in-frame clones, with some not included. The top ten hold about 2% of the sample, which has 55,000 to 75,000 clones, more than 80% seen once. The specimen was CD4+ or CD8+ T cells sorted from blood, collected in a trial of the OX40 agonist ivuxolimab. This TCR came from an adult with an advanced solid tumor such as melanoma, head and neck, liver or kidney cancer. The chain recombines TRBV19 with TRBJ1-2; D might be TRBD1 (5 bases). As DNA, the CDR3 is TGTGCCAGTAGTAACGACAGAGGCTACACCTTC. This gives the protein CASSNDRGYTF.